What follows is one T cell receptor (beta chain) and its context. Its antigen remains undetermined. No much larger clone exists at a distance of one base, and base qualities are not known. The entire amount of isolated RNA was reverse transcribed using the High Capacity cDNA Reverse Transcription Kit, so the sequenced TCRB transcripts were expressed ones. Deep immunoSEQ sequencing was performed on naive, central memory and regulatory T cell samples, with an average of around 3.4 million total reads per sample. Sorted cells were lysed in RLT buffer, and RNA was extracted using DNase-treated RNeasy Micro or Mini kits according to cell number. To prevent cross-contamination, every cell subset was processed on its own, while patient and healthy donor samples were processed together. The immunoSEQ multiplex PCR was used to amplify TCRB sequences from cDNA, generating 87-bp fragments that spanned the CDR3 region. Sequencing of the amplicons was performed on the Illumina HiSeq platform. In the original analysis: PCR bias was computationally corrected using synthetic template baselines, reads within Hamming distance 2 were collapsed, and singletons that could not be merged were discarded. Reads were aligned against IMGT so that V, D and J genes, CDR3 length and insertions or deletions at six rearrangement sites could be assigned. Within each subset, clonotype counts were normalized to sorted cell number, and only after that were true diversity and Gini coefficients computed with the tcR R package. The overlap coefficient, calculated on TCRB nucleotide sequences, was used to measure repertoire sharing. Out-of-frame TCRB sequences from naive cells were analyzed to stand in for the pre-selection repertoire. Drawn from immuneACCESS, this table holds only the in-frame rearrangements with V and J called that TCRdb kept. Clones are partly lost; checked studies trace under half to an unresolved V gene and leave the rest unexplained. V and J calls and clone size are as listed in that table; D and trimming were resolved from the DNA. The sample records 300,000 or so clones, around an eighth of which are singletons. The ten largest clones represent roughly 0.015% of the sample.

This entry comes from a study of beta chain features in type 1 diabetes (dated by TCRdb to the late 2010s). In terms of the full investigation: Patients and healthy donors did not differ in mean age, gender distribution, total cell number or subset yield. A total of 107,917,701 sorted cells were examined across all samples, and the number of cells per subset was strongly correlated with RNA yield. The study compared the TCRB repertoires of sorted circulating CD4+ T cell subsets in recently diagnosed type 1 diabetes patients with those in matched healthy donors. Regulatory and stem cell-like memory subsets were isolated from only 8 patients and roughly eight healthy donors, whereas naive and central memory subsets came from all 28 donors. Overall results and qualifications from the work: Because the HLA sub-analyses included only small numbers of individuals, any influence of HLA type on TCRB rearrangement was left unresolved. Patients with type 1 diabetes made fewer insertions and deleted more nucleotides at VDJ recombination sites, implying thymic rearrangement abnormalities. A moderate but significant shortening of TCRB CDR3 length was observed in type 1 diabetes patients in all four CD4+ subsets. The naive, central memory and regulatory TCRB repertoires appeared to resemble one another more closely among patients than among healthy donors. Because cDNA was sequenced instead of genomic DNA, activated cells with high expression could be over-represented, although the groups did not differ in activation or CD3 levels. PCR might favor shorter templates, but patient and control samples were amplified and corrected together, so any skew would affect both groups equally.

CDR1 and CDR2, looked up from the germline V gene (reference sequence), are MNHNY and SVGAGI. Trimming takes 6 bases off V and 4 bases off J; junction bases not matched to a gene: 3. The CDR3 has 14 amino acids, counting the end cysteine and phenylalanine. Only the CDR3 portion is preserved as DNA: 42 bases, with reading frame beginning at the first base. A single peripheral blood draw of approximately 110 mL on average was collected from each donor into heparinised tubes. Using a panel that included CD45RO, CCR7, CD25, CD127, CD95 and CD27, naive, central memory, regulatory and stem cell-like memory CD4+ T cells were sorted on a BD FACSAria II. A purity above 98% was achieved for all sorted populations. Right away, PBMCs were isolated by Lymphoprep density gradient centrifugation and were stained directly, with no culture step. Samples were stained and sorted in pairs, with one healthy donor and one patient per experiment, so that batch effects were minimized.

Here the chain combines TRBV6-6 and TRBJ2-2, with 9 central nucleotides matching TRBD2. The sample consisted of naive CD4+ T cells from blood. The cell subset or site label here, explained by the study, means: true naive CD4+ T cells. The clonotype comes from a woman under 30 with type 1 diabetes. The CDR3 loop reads CASSALAGTGELFF. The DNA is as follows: TGTGCCAGCAGCGCACTAGCGGGCACCGGGGAGCTGTTTTTT.